The 24 T cell receptor beta chains given below trace back to one sample, sequenced in a study of blood T cell repertoires in COVID-19. TCRdb's copy holds only in-frame clones and misses some; the assay was immunoSEQ multiplex PCR. This sample yields roughly 79,000 clones, of which approximately 90% are seen a single time; around 5% belongs to the top ten. Sequencing used peripheral blood. These receptors were collected from a woman of 80 years or more with active or convalescent COVID-19.

V gene TRBV28 combines with J gene TRBJ2-3; tentatively, D is TRBD1 (5 bases). The CDR3 totals 14 residues. Germline V gene sequence: CDR1 MDHEN, CDR2 SYDVKM. V gave up 2 bases and J gave up 1 base, with 7 bases separating them. CDR3 in DNA: TGTGCCAGCAGTTTAAGACAGCGCACAGATACGCAGTATTTT. It specifies CASSLRQRTDTQYF.

The V and J genes are TRBV28 and TRBJ2-3; the match to TRBD2 covers 8 bases. V trimming: 11 bases; J trimming: 2 bases; junction bases outside the gene matches: 12. The length of the CDR3 is 15 residues. Germline values: CDR1 MDHEN, CDR2 SYDVKM. This chain's CDR3 is CASGGGSGITDTQYF. As DNA, the CDR3 is TGTGCCTCCGGCGGGGGTAGCGGGATCACAGATACGCAGTATTTT.

The chain has TRBV18 and TRBJ2-2; 8 bases map to TRBD1. Trimming removed 7 bases from V and 6 bases from J; junction bases left unmatched: 7. The CDR3 contains 14 residues. Germline loops: CDR1 KGHSH, CDR2 LQKENI. The CDR3 bases are TGTGCCAGCTGGGACTGGACAGGGCCCGGGGAGCTGTTTTTT. This codes for CASWDWTGPGELFF.

The chain combines TRBV27 with TRBJ1-4, with TRBD1 identical over 8 bases. Germline CDR1 MNHEY, CDR2 SMNVEV (reference sequence). The CDR3 is 14 residues long. Trimming took 6 bases from V and 11 from J; bases not matched to a gene: 11. The CDR3 spells CASSADREYGKLFF. CDR3 nucleotides: TGTGCCAGCAGCGCGGACAGGGAGTACGGGAAACTGTTTTTT. Drawing the rest from reference TRBV27 and TRBJ1-4, the complete variable domain is EAQVTQNPRYLITVTGKKLTVTCSQNMNHEYMSWYRQDPGLGLRQIYYSMNVEVTDKGDVPEGYKVSRKEKRNFPLILESPSPNQTSLYFCASSADREYGKLFFGSGTQLSVL.

The chain carries TRBV25-1 and TRBJ2-1, with 10 bases lining up with TRBD1. The CDR3 has 17 residues. Germline CDR1 is MGHDK and CDR2 is SYGVNS. V trimming: 3 bases; J trimming: 5 bases; junction bases outside the gene matches: 10. The CDR3 DNA reads TGTGCCAGCAGTGAGATAAAGGGACAGGGGCAAAACAATGAGCAGTTCTTC. Translating gives CASSEIKGQGQNNEQFF.

The V and J genes are TRBV9 and TRBJ2-3, with TRBD2 matching 9 bases. There are 17 residues in the CDR3. J gave up 0 bases and V 2 bases, and 7 bases lay outside the gene matches. Germline CDR1 and CDR2: SGDLS and YYNGEE. The CDR3 DNA reads TGTGCCAGCAGCGTGTCTAGCGGGGTAACTAGCACAGATACGCAGTATTTT. The encoded protein is CASSVSSGVTSTDTQYF.

The V gene is TRBV4-1, the J gene TRBJ2-7, with D maybe TRBD1 (5 bases). CDR1 and CDR2 (germline): MGHRA, YSYEKL. V lost 4 bases, J lost 3 bases, and 19 bases lay in between. This CDR3 has 16 amino acids. Written as DNA, the CDR3 is TGCGCCAGCAGCCCCACAGGCTACCATTTGAGCTACGAGCAGTACTTC. Translation: CASSPTGYHLSYEQYF.

This chain links TRBV10-3 with TRBJ1-5, with D possibly matching TRBD1 (5 bases). Trimming stripped 3 bases from V and 9 bases from J, with 15 bases between. CDR1 is ENHRY, CDR2 SYGVKD, per germline. CDR3 size: 14 residues. The CDR3 DNA sequence: TGTGCCATCAGTGACGACAGCCATCCAGTGCCCCAGCATTTT. Its protein is CAISDDSHPVPQHF.

The V call is TRBV6-7, the J call TRBJ2-2, with 10 positions matching TRBD1. TRBV6-7 is an ORF, with its function uncertain. Trimming at V came to 4 bases and at J to 0 bases, leaving 14 bases not matched to a gene. The CDR3 runs 20 residues. CDR3 residues: CASSSLRQGAILPNTGELFF. In nucleotides, the CDR3 is TGTGCCAGCAGTTCCCTCAGACAGGGGGCGATCCTACCGAACACCGGGGAGCTGTTTTTT.

This sequence joins TRBV7-8 and TRBJ2-1, with a weak D call TRBD2 (7 bases). The CDR3 is 11 amino acids. Trimming removed 5 bases at V and 12 bases at J, with 11 bases between. Germline V CDR1 and CDR2: SGHVS, FQNEAQ. In DNA, the CDR3 is TGTGCCAGCAGCAGGGAGGGGGGGCAGTTCTTC. Translation: CASSREGGQFF. The whole variable domain, remainder taken from reference TRBV7-8 and TRBJ2-1, is GAGVSQSPRYKVAKRGQDVALRCDPISGHVSLFWYQQALGQGPEFLTYFQNEAQLDKSGLPSDRFFAERPEGSVSTLKIQRTQQEDSAVYLCASSREGGQFFGPGTRLTVL.

V and J are TRBV15 and TRBJ2-2; TRBD1 aligns across 7 bases. This CDR3 is built from 13 residues. The trim removed 8 bases at V and 2 bases at J, leaving 2 bases unmatched. Germline-derived CDR1 and CDR2 are LNHNV and YYDKDF (reference sequence). The CDR3 spells CATGTVNTGELFF. CDR3 DNA sequence: TGTGCCACCGGGACAGTCAACACCGGGGAGCTGTTTTTT.

This clone has just a few counts. V usage is TRBV18 and J usage is TRBJ2-7; 7 positions match TRBD1. The germline V gene has CDR1 KGHSH and CDR2 LQKENI. The V gene end was trimmed by 2 bases and the J gene end by 3 bases; junction bases not matched to a gene: 4. This CDR3 has 14 amino acids. This CDR3 reads CASSPYTGDYEQYF. The CDR3 DNA sequence: TGTGCCAGCTCACCATATACAGGGGACTACGAGCAGTACTTC.

This chain links TRBV5-6 with TRBJ2-2, with D unclear. Between the trimmed V and J ends, which lost 1 base and 1 base, there was a span of 5 bases. Germline V CDR1 and CDR2: SGHDT, YYEEEE. The CDR3 is 14 residues long. As DNA, the CDR3 is TGTGCCAGCAGCTTGAGAGGGAACACCGGGGAGCTGTTTTTT. This encodes CASSLRGNTGELFF.

This chain links TRBV5-1 with TRBJ2-5; 10 bases are a match to TRBD1. Losses at the gene ends were 4 bases for V and 6 bases for J; bases not matched to a gene: 6. Germline CDR1 and CDR2: SGHRS and YFSETQ. The CDR3 is 14 amino acids. This chain's CDR3 is CASSPQGQGKTQYF. The CDR3, as DNA: TGCGCCAGCAGCCCGCAGGGACAGGGGAAGACCCAGTACTTC.

The genes are TRBV7-2 and TRBJ1-5, with D hard to call. The germline CDR1 and CDR2 sequences are SGHTA and FQGNSA. CDR3 length: 15 residues. Deletions cut 5 bases from V and 7 bases from J, with 18 bases between. The CDR3 protein is CASSRTGSSEQPQHF. Here the CDR3 DNA reads TGTGCCAGCAGCCGCACCGGGAGTTCTGAACAGCCCCAGCATTTT.

This clone came up once. The V and J genes are TRBV7-6 and TRBJ2-2; 8 bases are shared with TRBD2. In germline, CDR1 is SGHVS, CDR2 FNYEAQ. This CDR3 comprises 17 residues. Trimming took 5 bases from V and 2 from J; bases not matched to a gene: 10. The CDR3 region is CASSRSGTRVNTGELFF. CDR3 nucleotides: TGTGCCAGCAGCAGGTCCGGGACTAGAGTAAACACCGGGGAGCTGTTTTTT.

V usage is TRBV5-1 and J usage is TRBJ2-3; 7 bases are a match to TRBD2. V dropped 0 bases and J dropped 4; count of bases not matched to a gene: 11. The CDR3 runs to 17 residues. Germline V lookup: CDR1 SGHRS, CDR2 YFSETQ. The CDR3 sequence: CASSLEVTSRGSDTQYF. CDR3 DNA sequence: TGCGCCAGCAGCTTGGAGGTGACTAGCCGGGGATCAGATACGCAGTATTTT.

This chain links TRBV7-9 with TRBJ2-3; 7 nucleotides match TRBD1. This CDR3 is built from 16 residues. V lost 5 bases and J lost 0; bases outside the gene matches: 8. Germline V CDR1 and CDR2: SEHNR, FQNEAQ (reference sequence). In DNA form, the CDR3 reads TGTGCCAGCAGCCCGGACAGGCCCTCTAGCACAGATACGCAGTATTTT. It encodes CASSPDRPSSTDTQYF.

There are a few counts of this clone. V is TRBV3-1 (or the pseudogene TRBV3-2) and J is TRBJ2-7; 9 bases line up with TRBD2. Per the germline V gene, CDR1 is LGHDT and CDR2 is YNNKEL (reference sequence). The V gene end was trimmed by 1 base and the J gene end by 6 bases; junction bases not matched to a gene: 10. The CDR3 consists of 16 residues. The chain's CDR3 is CASSQGGRGGLGEQYF. CDR3 sequence (DNA): TGTGCCAGCAGCCAAGGCGGGCGGGGGGGCCTCGGCGAGCAGTACTTC.

This rearrangement joins TRBV27 to TRBJ2-1; D uncertain. V lost 8 bases, J lost 8 bases, and 7 bases lay in between. Germline CDR1 reads MNHEY; CDR2 reads SMNVEV (reference sequence). This CDR3 contains 10 residues. Here the CDR3 reads CASAVHEQFF. Here the CDR3 DNA reads TGTGCCAGCGCGGTACATGAGCAGTTCTTC.

Comments on this clone: Other DNA sequences within the sample encode an identical CDR3. This chain uses TRBV18 with TRBJ1-1; D is unclear. The germline gives CDR1 KGHSH, CDR2 LQKENI. The length of the CDR3 is 13 residues. Trimming took 2 bases from V and 0 from J, leaving 4 bases between them. CDR3 loop: CASSPGLNTEAFF. The CDR3 DNA sequence: TGTGCCAGCTCACCAGGGCTGAACACTGAAGCTTTCTTT.

The genes are TRBV3-1 (or the pseudogene TRBV3-2) and TRBJ2-5; 9 nucleotides match TRBD2. Germline V lookup: CDR1 LGHDT, CDR2 YNNKEL (reference sequence). The V and J ends lost 3 bases and 5 bases, in that order; junction bases with no gene match: 7. The CDR3 consists of 15 residues. CDR3 in DNA: TGTGCCAGCAGCCAGTATAGCGGGGGCGGGGAGACCCAGTACTTC. Its translation is CASSQYSGGGETQYF.

V gene TRBV7-3 combines with J gene TRBJ2-6, with TRBD1 identical over 9 bases. This CDR3 is built from 19 residues. Germline CDR1 and CDR2: SGHTA and FQGTGA. Trimming removed 5 bases from V and 2 bases from J; junction bases left unmatched: 13. The CDR3 reads CASSRVGQGIGAGANVLTF. CDR3 bases: TGTGCCAGCAGCCGGGTAGGACAGGGGATTGGTGCTGGGGCCAACGTCCTGACTTTC.

This chain joins TRBV19 and TRBJ1-5; 10 bases match TRBD1. CDR3 size: 19 residues. The V gene's germline CDR1 is LNHDA and CDR2 SQIVND (reference sequence). The V and J ends lost 2 bases and 2 bases, in that order; junction bases with no gene match: 12. CDR3 in DNA: TGTGCCAGTAGTATAAGCGGGACAGGGGAAAGCCTTGGCAATCAGCCCCAGCATTTT. Its protein product is CASSISGTGESLGNQPQHF.